This T cell receptor (beta chain) was sequenced during a study of T cells in Graves' hyperthyroidism and ophthalmopathy (dated by TCRdb to the late 2010s). Study-wide context: Peripheral blood was collected at initial diagnosis, before any treatment. TCR V-J signatures able to tell the groups apart were searched for in a discovery cohort of about a hundred patients, of whom around 43 had Graves' ophthalmopathy and roughly 57 had stable Graves' hyperthyroidism. Whether ophthalmopathy could be predicted prospectively was tested in an independent validation cohort made up of about 20 hyperthyroidism patients plus 17 patients who later progressed to ophthalmopathy. For training and testing, the 100 or so patients in the discovery cohort were randomly divided in a 7:3 ratio. The study also compared thyroid tissue and blood T-cell repertoires from roughly six Graves' hyperthyroidism patients. Once sampling was done, hyperthyroidism patients were given methimazole at a starting dose of 30 mg daily, whereas ophthalmopathy patients were given high-dose intravenous methylprednisolone. The paper describes TCR Vbeta CDR3 sequencing of about 140 peripheral blood samples, made up of 43 ophthalmopathy patients, approximately 76 hyperthyroidism patients and approximately 17 progressor patients. General findings and caveats noted by the study authors: Sample size was not statistically predetermined, and blinding of investigators to group allocation was not performed. In validation, the model predicted progression to ophthalmopathy with about 71% sensitivity and about 73% specificity, a median of 6.5 months before onset. A model built on a 13 V-J signature distinguished ophthalmopathy from stable hyperthyroidism, reaching around 87% sensitivity and approximately 83% specificity in cross-validation and 80%/75% in testing. Most expanded thyroid clonotypes (frequency above 0.001) were also detected in blood, suggesting blood repertoires may reflect thyroid immune responses.

As to this clonotype: Its antigen is not yet known. Per-base quality was not reported, and no clone a single base away is much larger than it.

V and J are truncated by 7 bases and 7 bases respectively, leaving an intervening sequence of 17 bases. For CDR1 and CDR2, the germline V gene lists ENHRY and SYGVKD. The CDR3, from cysteine to phenylalanine, totals 15 residues. Of all the DNA, just the CDR3 is kept, 45 bases in frame from base 1. The TCR beta CDR3 regions were amplified from the RNA transcripts. A first-round RT-PCR of the TCR CDR3 used the HTBI primer set with the Qiagen OneStep RT-PCR kit. The libraries were constructed in a second round of multiplex PCR and then size-selected and purified. Paired-end sequencing of the libraries was performed with 100 bp reads on an Illumina HiSeq2000. Per the original workflow: SOAPnuke was used to process the raw data, with reads discarded if the reads contained adapters or uncalled bases, had a mean Phred below 15, or lacked an exact constant-primer or identifier match. High-quality paired reads were merged using COPE v1.2.5, and each unique nucleotide sequence was defined as a clonotype. MiTCR v1.1 was used to align the clonotypes against IMGT TRBV, TRBD and TRBJ reference segments. Analysis was restricted to V-J combinations with a frequency above 0.0001, which covered roughly 99% of repertoires. A TCS score was defined as the ratio of F50 (clonal expansion) to E x V (chaos), with BLOSUM62-based TCRdist applied between CDR3 peptides within each V-J. Welch's t-statistics and random forest reduced 500 to 650 V-J features to fewer than 15, which were used in a naive Bayes classifier (R e1071). The raw public data were reprocessed by TCRdb itself: fastp quality trimming at Q25, MiXCR clonotype calling, in-frame beta chains only. Every entry covers one CDR3 protein and lists the most common genes and DNA from its rows. The V and J calls and clone size are TCRdb's, not the authors'. Across this sample there are 450,000 to 650,000 distinct CDR3 sequences, with around 21% seen only once. Of the sample, 26% falls within the top ten clones.

A patient counted as having stable Graves' hyperthyroidism if no progression to ophthalmopathy occurred over 18 months of follow-up. The hyperthyroidism patients were between 18 and 65 years old and newly diagnosed, with a disease duration of less than 2 months. Exclusion was applied to patients with uncontrolled infections, other autoimmune diseases, pregnancy or lactation. Clinical symptoms, serum thyroxine and TRAb, thyroid ultrasound, and orbital computed tomography formed the basis for the diagnoses. PBMCs were separated from roughly 9.6 ml of fresh peripheral blood using Ficoll-Paque density gradient centrifugation. Total RNA was extracted with Trizol reagent, and quality was checked on an Agilent 2100 Bioanalyzer.

Input material: blood. The TCR originated in a young man with Graves' hyperthyroidism. This receptor chain uses TRBV10-3 and TRBJ1-6, with the D gene not confidently named. The sequence in DNA is TGTGCCATCACTTCAGAAGGGCTCCTAAATTCACCCCTCCACTTT. Its coded protein is CAITSEGLLNSPLHF.